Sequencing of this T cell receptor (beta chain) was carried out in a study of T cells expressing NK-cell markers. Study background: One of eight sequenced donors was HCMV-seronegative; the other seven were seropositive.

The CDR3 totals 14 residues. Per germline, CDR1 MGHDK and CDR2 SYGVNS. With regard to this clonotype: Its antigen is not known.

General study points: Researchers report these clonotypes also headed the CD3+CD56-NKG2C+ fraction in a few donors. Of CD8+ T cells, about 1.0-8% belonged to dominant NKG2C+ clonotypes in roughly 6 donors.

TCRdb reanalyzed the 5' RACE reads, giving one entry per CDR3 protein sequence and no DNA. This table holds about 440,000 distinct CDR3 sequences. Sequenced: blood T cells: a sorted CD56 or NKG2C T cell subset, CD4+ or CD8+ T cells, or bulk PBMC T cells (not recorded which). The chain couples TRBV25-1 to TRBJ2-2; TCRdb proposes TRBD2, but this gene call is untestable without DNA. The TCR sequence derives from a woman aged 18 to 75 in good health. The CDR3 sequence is CALSGGPYPGELFF.